This T cell receptor (beta chain) appears in the sequencing data of a study of CD8 T cells in Susac syndrome. Study results and caveats: In total CD8+ repertoires, 15 to 20 Susac-specific public clones were found, and CD8+ TEMRA repertoires had roughly five.

After extraction with the RNeasy kit, roughly 0.45 to 1 ug of the RNA was reverse transcribed using random hexamers. The authors amplified TCR beta CDR3 across 54 Vbeta and 13 Jbeta using immunoSEQ multiplex PCR. Using its own MiXCR run on the immunoSEQ multiplex PCR reads, TCRdb lists one record per CDR3 protein. The data hold about 130,000 distinct CDR3 sequences, with 95% observed a single time. This clonotype has only one observation. Its antigen is not identified. From blood CD8+ and CD4+ T cells, TCR beta sequences were generated. The germline V gene has CDR1 DFQATT and CDR2 SNEGSKA (reference sequence). The V and J ends lost 6 bases and 6 bases respectively, with 18 bases between them. This CDR3 has 13 amino acids.

This rearrangement joins TRBV20-1 to TRBJ2-7; D uncertain. The sequence was obtained from a human donor with Susac syndrome. Sequencing was done on a sample of CD8+ T cells from PBMCs. The CDR3 protein is CSAGSPLPSEQYF. As DNA, the CDR3 is TGCAGTGCCGGCTCCCCTCTCCCCAGCGAGCAGTACTTC.